The 32 T cell receptor beta chains listed next were all sequenced from one sample in a study of CD8 T cells in ankylosing spondylitis (TCRdb year 2017). The library came from 5' RACE. Sequencing was performed on an Illumina HiSeq 2500. Using fastp trimming at Q25 and MiXCR clonotype assembly, TCRdb reanalyzed the public sequencing data and kept in-frame beta chains. Here each entry gathers all rows of one CDR3 protein and keeps the most common genes and DNA. For this sample the table gives 150,000 to 200,000 distinct CDR3 sequences, of which around a tenth were detected only once. The ten biggest clones cover around 29% of the sample. Sample: blood, either unsorted or a sorted T cell fraction (not recorded which). These receptors were collected from a male donor with ankylosing spondylitis or in good health (not recorded which).

Concerning this clonotype itself: Being one base from a much bigger clone, this may be a read error. The V call is TRBV29-1, the J call TRBJ1-3; 8 nucleotides match TRBD1. Germline lookup yields CDR1 SQVTM and CDR2 ANQGSEA. CDR3 length equals 15 residues. The CDR3 bases are TGCAGCCCCGGAGGGGACAGGTTCTCTGGAAACATCATATATTTT. This gives the protein CSPGGDRFSGNIIYF.

This clonotype has a count of ten or more. This chain links TRBV29-1 with TRBJ2-7; 7 bases are shared with TRBD1. Germline lookup yields CDR1 SQVTM and CDR2 ANQGSEA. The J segment lost 4 bases and the V segment lost 1 base, leaving 13 bases of the junction unmatched. The CDR3 contains 16 residues. The CDR3 spells CSVEGATGTASYEQYF. The CDR3 DNA follows: TGCAGCGTTGAAGGGGCCACCGGGACAGCCTCTTACGAGCAGTACTTC.

The rearrangement links TRBV20-1 to TRBJ2-3, with 16 bases identical to TRBD2. This CDR3 has 18 amino acids. Germline CDR1 DFQATT, CDR2 SNEGSKA (reference sequence). The trim removed 6 bases at V and 3 bases at J, leaving 12 bases unmatched. The CDR3 DNA is TGCAGTGCCCCCTCTTCCGGGACTAGCGGGAGGGGGACAGATACGCAGTATTTT. Encoded protein: CSAPSSGTSGRGTDTQYF.

This clonotype was picked up a small number of times. This chain connects TRBV5-1 to TRBJ2-5; D is uncertain. This CDR3 has 15 amino acids. V gave up 4 bases and J gave up 4 bases, with 17 bases separating them. Germline CDR1 SGHRS, CDR2 YFSETQ. CDR3 in amino acids: CASSLVGEAPETQYF. The CDR3 DNA is TGCGCCAGCAGCCTGGTAGGAGAAGCTCCAGAGACCCAGTACTTC.

This clonotype was seen ten or more times. The chain is built from TRBV12-3 or TRBV12-4 and TRBJ2-7; a possible D gene is TRBD1 (5 bases). The CDR3 totals 14 residues. V lost 0 bases and J lost 3, with 9 bases in between. The DNA for the CDR3 is TGTGCCAGCAGTTTAGCAGGGGCGATCTACGAGCAGTACTTC. This sequence encodes CASSLAGAIYEQYF.

The chain employs TRBV10-3 and TRBJ1-2; TRBD1 is a possible D gene (5 bases). The V and J ends lost 2 bases and 7 bases respectively, with 11 bases between them. The CDR3 contains 13 residues. Germline V gene lookup returns CDR1 ENHRY and CDR2 SYGVKD. The CDR3 reads CAISEEGLSGYTF. The CDR3 bases are TGTGCCATCAGTGAGGAGGGACTCTCTGGCTACACCTTC.

This clonotype has more than one count but fewer than ten. This sequence joins TRBV7-2 and TRBJ2-3, with 7 bases that match TRBD1. V was clipped by 1 base and J by 4 bases; unmatched bases: 8. The germline V gene has CDR1 SGHTA and CDR2 FQGNSA. This CDR3 contains 16 residues. As DNA, the CDR3 is TGTGCCAGCAGCTTAGAAGTGTCGCAGGGGGCAGATACGCAGTATTTT. Translation gives CASSLEVSQGADTQYF.

This clonotype was seen at least ten times. The rearrangement links TRBV2 to TRBJ1-5; no definite D call. The V gene's germline CDR1 is SNHLY and CDR2 FYNNEI. Between the trimmed V and J ends, which lost 6 bases and 2 bases, there was a span of 14 bases. The CDR3 has 15 residues. The CDR3 protein is CASSNRLGGNQPQHF. The CDR3 DNA reads as TGTGCCAGCAGCAACAGATTAGGAGGCAATCAGCCCCAGCATTTT. The full variable domain, in which reference TRBV2 and TRBJ1-5 provide the parts outside the CDR3, is EPEVTQTPSHQVTQMGQEVILRCVPISNHLYFYWYRQILGQKVEFLVSFYNNEISEKSEIFDDQFSVERPDGSNFTLKIRSTKLEDSAMYFCASSNRLGGNQPQHFGDGTRLSIL.

CDR3 loop: CASSSGQGPGEKLFF. CDR3 DNA sequence: TGTGCCAGCAGTTCCGGACAGGGCCCTGGGGAAAAACTGTTTTTT. The V and J genes are TRBV12-3 or TRBV12-4 and TRBJ1-4, with 8 bases lining up with TRBD1. The junction had 9 bases not matched to a gene; V was cut back by 4 bases and J by 8 bases. CDR3 size: 15 residues.

This clonotype was counted ten times or more. This chain links TRBV6-1 with TRBJ1-2; maybe TRBD1 (5 bases). V lost 5 bases, J lost 6 bases, and 13 bases lay in between. The CDR3 has 13 amino acids. Germline loops: CDR1 MNHNS, CDR2 SASEGT. The CDR3 here is CASSPGLYNGYTF. CDR3 DNA sequence: TGTGCCAGCAGTCCGGGACTGTACAATGGCTACACCTTC.

The J gene is TRBJ2-3, the V gene TRBV28; D remains ambiguous. The germline V gene has CDR1 MDHEN and CDR2 SYDVKM. The length of the CDR3 is 15 residues. V was shortened by 3 bases and J by 1 base, with 11 bases between the two germline ends. CDR3 DNA sequence: TGTGCCAGCAGTTTCTTCCTCTCTGGCACAGATACGCAGTATTTT. Its protein is CASSFFLSGTDTQYF.

The table lists this clonotype with a few counts. This chain joins TRBV7-2 and TRBJ2-5; D not certain. V was cut by 1 base and J by 2 bases, with 5 bases left in between. This CDR3 has 13 amino acids. Germline CDR1 reads SGHTA; CDR2 reads FQGNSA. CDR3 loop: CASSLVAQETQYF. The CDR3 nucleotides are TGTGCCAGCAGCTTAGTGGCTCAAGAGACCCAGTACTTC. The whole variable domain, remainder taken from reference TRBV7-2 and TRBJ2-5, is GAGVSQSPSNKVTEKGKDVELRCDPISGHTALYWYRQSLGQGLEFLIYFQGNSAPDKSGLPSDRFSAERTGGSVSTLTIQRTQQEDSAVYLCASSLVAQETQYFGPGTRLLVL.

As for this clonotype: A much larger clonotype is one base distant, so this may be a read error. The chain uses TRBV5-1 and TRBJ2-3, with TRBD2 matching over 7 bases. The CDR3 sequence is 16 residues long. Germline lookup yields CDR1 SGHRS and CDR2 YFSETQ. For the CDR3, the DNA is TGCGCCAGCAGCTTGGATGGCCAGACTAGCACAGATATGCAGTATTTT. Translating it yields CASSLDGQTSTDMQYF.

The rearrangement links TRBV7-9 to TRBJ2-2; 8 nucleotides match TRBD2. CDR3 length: 15 residues. Trimming took 0 bases from V and 5 from J; bases not matched to a gene: 2. Germline V gene sequence: CDR1 SEHNR, CDR2 FQNEAQ (reference sequence). The CDR3 DNA reads as TGTGCCAGCAGCTTAGCTAGCGGGGCGACCGGGGAGCTGTTTTTT. Amino acid sequence: CASSLASGATGELFF.

The rearrangement links TRBV7-2 to TRBJ2-3; 11 bases line up with TRBD2. J lost 4 bases, V lost 3 bases, and 6 bases had no gene match. Germline V CDR1 and CDR2: SGHTA, FQGNSA. The CDR3 is 16 residues long. The DNA for the CDR3 is TGTGCCAGCAGCTTTGATCCGGGACTAGCGGCAGATACGCAGTATTTT. It is translated as CASSFDPGLAADTQYF.

This clonotype was seen repeatedly, ten times or more. The V call is TRBV12-3 or TRBV12-4, the J call TRBJ2-5; 9 nucleotides line up with TRBD2. The CDR3 consists of 17 residues. After removal of 3 bases from V and 5 bases from J, the junction contained 13 bases not matched to a gene. The CDR3 DNA is TGTGCCAGCAGTTTCGGGTCGATAGCGGGAGACGGGGAGACCCAGTACTTC. It codes for CASSFGSIAGDGETQYF.

This clonotype came up many times. This chain links TRBV4-2 with TRBJ2-2; D is ambiguous. Germline CDR1 reads LGHNA; CDR2 reads YNFKEQ. The CDR3 is 13 residues long. V lost 4 bases and J lost 6, with 9 bases in between. The DNA of the CDR3 is TGTGCCAGCAGCCTCCGTAGGGCCGGGGAGCTGTTTTTT. Translated: CASSLRRAGELFF.

This clonotype was observed at least ten times. The chain joins TRBV6-1 to TRBJ2-3, with 13 bases that match TRBD2. The CDR3 runs to 15 residues. V lost 9 bases, J lost 4 bases, and 7 bases stayed unmatched. The germline V gene encodes CDR1 MNHNS and CDR2 SASEGT. The CDR3 reads CASRVGTSGADTQYF. The CDR3 DNA is TGTGCCAGTAGGGTCGGGACTAGCGGGGCAGATACGCAGTATTTT.

This sequence joins TRBV3-1 and TRBJ2-1; 7 bases match TRBD2. From germline, CDR1 is LGHDT and CDR2 YNNKEL (reference sequence). The CDR3 has 18 residues. With 11 bases clipped from V and 1 base from J, the junction kept 20 bases outside the gene matches. The CDR3 is CASTQAPGREGSYNEQFF. The CDR3 DNA sequence: TGTGCCTCCACCCAGGCTCCCGGCAGGGAGGGTTCCTACAATGAGCAGTTCTTC.

V is TRBV5-6 and J is TRBJ1-1; 8 bases are shared with TRBD1. V shed 4 bases and J 2 bases; nucleotides not matched to a gene: 7. Germline assignment: CDR1 SGHDT and CDR2 YYEEEE. The CDR3 contains 15 residues. The CDR3 DNA reads TGTGCCAGCAGCCGCGCCGGGACAGGTAACACTGAAGCTTTCTTT. This codes for CASSRAGTGNTEAFF.

There are a few counts of this clonotype. The chain links TRBV12-3 or TRBV12-4 to TRBJ2-3; D is ambiguous. With 3 bases removed from V and 6 bases from J, the gap between germline ends came to 13 bases. The CDR3 consists of 14 residues. The CDR3 is CASSFNGVVDTQYF. As DNA, the CDR3 is TGTGCCAGCAGTTTCAATGGTGTGGTGGATACGCAGTATTTT.

This clonotype has only a few counts. V usage is TRBV20-1 and J usage is TRBJ1-3; D not certain. Germline V CDR1 and CDR2: DFQATT, SNEGSKA (reference sequence). Between the trimmed V and J ends, which lost 3 bases and 3 bases, there was a span of 15 bases. CDR3 length: 15 amino acids. CDR3 nucleotide sequence: TGCAGTGCTAGGTCCCTCGGCCGCTTTGGAAACACCATATATTTT. Translated: CSARSLGRFGNTIYF.

Turning to this clonotype: This could be a read error, since a much larger clone is one nucleotide away. The rearrangement links TRBV5-4 to TRBJ2-3, with D possibly being TRBD1 (5 bases). CDR1 SGHNT and CDR2 YYREEE come from the germline V gene (reference sequence). This CDR3 is 14 amino acids long. The CDR3 DNA is TGTGTCAGCAGCTTTTCGCTAGGGGCAGATACGCAGTATTTT. It is translated as CVSSFSLGADTQYF.

This clonotype came up a few times. The chain has TRBV7-8 and TRBJ2-3; unclear D gene. Per germline, CDR1 SGHVS and CDR2 FQNEAQ. This CDR3 has 14 residues. V lost 2 bases and J 4 bases, leaving 10 bases between the germline ends. The CDR3 region has the DNA TGTGCCAGCAGCTTAATGTCAGGACCAGATACGCAGTATTTT. As protein: CASSLMSGPDTQYF.

This clonotype has ten or more counts. V and J are TRBV11-3 and TRBJ2-3; the D call may be TRBD1 or TRBD2 (6 bases each). Trimming left V 1 base short and J 6 bases short, with 14 bases between. This CDR3 comprises 15 residues. Germline lookup yields CDR1 SGHNT and CDR2 YENEEA. CDR3 region: CASSLVSGGPDTQYF. CDR3 DNA: TGTGCCAGCAGCTTAGTGTCCGGGGGCCCCGATACGCAGTATTTT.

This clonotype was detected a few times. This rearrangement joins TRBV7-2 to TRBJ2-2; 7 bases line up with TRBD2. Per germline, CDR1 SGHTA and CDR2 FQGNSA. With 0 bases clipped from V and 5 bases from J, the junction kept 12 bases outside the gene matches. The length of the CDR3 is 18 residues. The CDR3 spells CASSLAPKSGALTGELFF. DNA for the CDR3: TGTGCCAGCAGCTTAGCGCCCAAAAGCGGGGCATTAACCGGGGAGCTGTTTTTT.

This clonotype came up a few times. V gene TRBV9 combines with J gene TRBJ1-2; 7 bases match TRBD1. V lost 2 bases and J lost 1; bases outside the gene matches: 8. In germline, CDR1 is SGDLS, CDR2 YYNGEE. The CDR3 loop spans 16 amino acids. As DNA, the CDR3 is TGTGCCAGCAGCGTTTCGTCAGGGGGAGTTAACTATGGCTACACCTTC. It specifies CASSVSSGGVNYGYTF.

This clonotype was counted at least ten times. The chain couples TRBV3-1 to TRBJ1-2; maybe TRBD1 (6 bases). The germline V gene encodes CDR1 LGHDT and CDR2 YNNKEL (reference sequence). V dropped 4 bases and J dropped 4 bases, with 16 bases sitting between them. There are 15 residues in the CDR3. The CDR3 loop is CASSPSRTVSYGYTF. CDR3 bases: TGTGCCAGCAGCCCCTCTAGGACAGTTTCCTATGGCTACACCTTC.

Many counts were recorded for this clonotype. J is TRBJ1-5 and V is TRBV6-2 or TRBV6-3, with 7 bases that match TRBD1. The CDR3 covers 14 residues. V lost 5 bases to trimming and J lost 5 bases; unmatched junction nucleotides: 6. The germline V gene has CDR1 MNHEY and CDR2 SVGEGT. CDR3 bases: TGTGCCAGCAGTCCACGACAGGGATATCAGCCCCAGCATTTT. This encodes CASSPRQGYQPQHF.

The J gene is TRBJ2-7, the V gene TRBV12-3 or TRBV12-4; TRBD2 matches at 8 bases. The length of the CDR3 is 14 residues. Losses at the gene ends were 8 bases for V and 2 bases for J; bases not matched to a gene: 8. The CDR3 is CASSRSGGAYEQYF. Written as DNA, the CDR3 is TGTGCCAGCTCACGTTCCGGGGGGGCCTACGAGCAGTACTTC.

The chain links TRBV2 to TRBJ2-7; possibly TRBD1 for D (6 bases). CDR3 size: 14 residues. CDR1 SNHLY and CDR2 FYNNEI come from the germline V gene. The V and J ends lost 6 bases and 0 bases respectively, with 12 bases between them. CDR3 protein: CASRRTERSYEQYF. The CDR3 region has the DNA TGTGCCAGCAGGAGGACAGAACGCTCCTACGAGCAGTACTTC.

V and J are TRBV7-2 and TRBJ2-7; 9 bases match TRBD1. V lost 2 bases to trimming and J lost 5 bases; unmatched junction nucleotides: 13. Germline CDR1 SGHTA, CDR2 FQGNSA. The CDR3 consists of 17 residues. The CDR3 spells CASSLTQSYRGRNEQYF. The DNA of the CDR3 is TGTGCCAGCAGCTTAACCCAAAGTTACAGGGGGCGGAACGAGCAGTACTTC. Full variable domain (rest looked up from reference TRBV7-2 and TRBJ2-7): GAGVSQSPSNKVTEKGKDVELRCDPISGHTALYWYRQSLGQGLEFLIYFQGNSAPDKSGLPSDRFSAERTGGSVSTLTIQRTQQEDSAVYLCASSLTQSYRGRNEQYFGPGTRLTVT.